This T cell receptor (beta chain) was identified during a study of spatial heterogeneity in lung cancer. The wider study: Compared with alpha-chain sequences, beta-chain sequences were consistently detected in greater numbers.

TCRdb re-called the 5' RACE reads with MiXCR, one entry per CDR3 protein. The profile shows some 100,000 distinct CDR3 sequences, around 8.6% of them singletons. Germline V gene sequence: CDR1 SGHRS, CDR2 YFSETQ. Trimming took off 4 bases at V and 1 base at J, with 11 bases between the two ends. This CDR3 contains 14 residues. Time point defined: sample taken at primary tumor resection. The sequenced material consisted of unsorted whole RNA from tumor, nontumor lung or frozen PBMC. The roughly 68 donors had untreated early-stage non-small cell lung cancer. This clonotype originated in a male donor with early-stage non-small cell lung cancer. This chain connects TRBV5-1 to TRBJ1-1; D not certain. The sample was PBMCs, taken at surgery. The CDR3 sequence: CASSTGWGNTEAFF. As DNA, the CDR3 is TGCGCCAGCAGCACTGGGTGGGGGAACACTGAAGCTTTCTTT. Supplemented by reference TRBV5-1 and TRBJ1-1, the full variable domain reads KAGVTQTPRYLIKTRGQQVTLSCSPISGHRSVSWYQQTPGQGLQFLFEYFSETQRNKGNFPGRFSGRQFSNSRSEMNVSTLELGDSALYLCASSTGWGNTEAFFGQGTRLTVV.